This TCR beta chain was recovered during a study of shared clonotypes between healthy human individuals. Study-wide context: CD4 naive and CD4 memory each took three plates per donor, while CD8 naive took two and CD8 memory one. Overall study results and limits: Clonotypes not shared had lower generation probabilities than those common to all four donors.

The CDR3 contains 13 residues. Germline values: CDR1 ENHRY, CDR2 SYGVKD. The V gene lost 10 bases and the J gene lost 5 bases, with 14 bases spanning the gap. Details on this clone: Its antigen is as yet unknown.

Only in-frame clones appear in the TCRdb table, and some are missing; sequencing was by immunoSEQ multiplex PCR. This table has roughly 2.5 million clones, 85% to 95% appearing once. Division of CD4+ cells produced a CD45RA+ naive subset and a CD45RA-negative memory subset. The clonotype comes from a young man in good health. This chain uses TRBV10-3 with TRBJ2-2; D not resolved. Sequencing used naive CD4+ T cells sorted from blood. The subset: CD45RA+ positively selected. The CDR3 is CATQALGTGELFF. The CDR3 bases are TGTGCCACGCAGGCCCTAGGGACCGGGGAGCTGTTTTTT.